This is a list of T cell receptor beta chains from one sample in a study of OX40 agonist ivuxolimab in advanced cancers. The repertoire was sequenced with immunoSEQ multiplex PCR; TCRdb's copy has only in-frame clones and lacks some. Of 65,000 to 70,000 clones listed, roughly 87% are singletons. The sequencing here drew on CD4+ or CD8+ T cells sorted from blood, taken in a trial of the OX40 agonist ivuxolimab. Receptors were obtained from an adult with an advanced solid tumor such as melanoma, head and neck, liver or kidney cancer. CDR3s include the opening cysteine and the closing phenylalanine or tryptophan. Fields, in order: D gene, V gene, J gene, clone size, CDR3 protein, CDR3 DNA. A D gene is named only where the DNA matches it firmly. Size is stated for part of the rows, as once, few or many counts, or as a class when the clone is expanded.

>TRBD2|TRBV7-6|TRBJ2-1|-
CASSDGTSGSYNEQFF
TGTGCCAGCAGCGACGGGACTAGCGGGAGCTACAATGAGCAGTTCTTC
>TRBD1|TRBV11-2|TRBJ2-7|-
CASSPTGGGEQATYEQYF
TGTGCCAGCAGCCCGACAGGGGGAGGAGAACAGGCGACCTACGAGCAGTACTTC
>-|TRBV9|TRBJ2-5|-
CASSVGAAPTWETQYF
TGTGCCAGCAGCGTAGGAGCAGCCCCGACGTGGGAGACCCAGTACTTC
>TRBD1|TRBV19|TRBJ2-5|-
CASRSGGGETQYF
TGTGCCAGTAGGTCAGGGGGCGGAGAGACCCAGTACTTC
>TRBD2|TRBV28|TRBJ2-1|-
CASSVTIAGGPKEQFF
TGTGCCAGCAGTGTAACCATAGCGGGAGGGCCTAAGGAGCAGTTCTTC
>-|TRBV9|TRBJ2-7|-
CASSPRRRAYEQYF
TGTGCCAGCAGCCCCCGGAGGAGGGCCTACGAGCAGTACTTC
>-|TRBV6-1|TRBJ1-1|-
CASSPNQVRIEAFF
TGTGCCAGCAGTCCAAACCAGGTTAGGATTGAAGCTTTCTTT
>-|TRBV20-1|TRBJ2-3|-
CSAGPEDTQYF
TGCAGTGCTGGCCCTGAGGATACGCAGTATTTT
>-|TRBV10-3|TRBJ2-7|-
CAISDGRRSYEQYF
TGTGCCATCAGTGATGGACGGAGATCCTACGAGCAGTACTTC
>-|TRBV27|TRBJ2-7|-
CASSFSLAYEQYF
TGTGCCAGCAGTTTCTCTCTAGCCTACGAGCAGTACTTC
>-|TRBV7-9|TRBJ2-7|-
CASSPRTAPYEQYF
TGTGCCAGCAGCCCCCGGACTGCACCCTACGAGCAGTACTTC
>TRBD1|TRBV27|TRBJ1-1|-
CASSLDRAMNTEAFF
TGTGCCAGCAGTTTAGACAGGGCTATGAACACTGAAGCTTTCTTT
>-|TRBV11-2|TRBJ2-7|-
CASSLEATGRTEQYF
TGTGCCAGCAGCTTAGAGGCGACTGGAAGGACAGAGCAGTACTTC
>-|TRBV2|TRBJ2-4|few
CASNLGPANIQYF
TGTGCCAGCAACCTTGGCCCAGCGAACATTCAGTACTTC
>-|TRBV7-9|TRBJ2-1|-
CASSYWDKSSYNEQFF
TGTGCCAGCAGCTATTGGGACAAGAGCTCCTACAATGAGCAGTTCTTC
>-|TRBV5-4|TRBJ1-2|-
CASSIRGGNYGYTF
TGTGCCAGCAGCATACGAGGGGGGAACTATGGCTACACCTTC
>-|TRBV7-9|TRBJ2-7|-
CASSYSGTQREEQYF
TGTGCCAGCAGTTACTCCGGGACCCAGAGGGAGGAGCAGTACTTC
>-|TRBV11-3|TRBJ2-5|once
CASSPSVVETQYF
TGTGCCAGCAGCCCGTCGGTCGTTGAAACGCAGTACTTC
>-|TRBV5-1|TRBJ1-2|-
CASSTGSQSAYTF
TGCGCCAGCAGCACCGGGTCCCAATCGGCCTACACCTTC
>-|TRBV19|TRBJ1-1|once
CASSIDRRNTEAFF
TGTGCCAGTAGTATCGACAGACGGAACACTGAAGCTTTCTTT
>TRBD2|TRBV11-2|TRBJ2-4|-
CASSLASSGGPQNIQYF
TGTGCCAGCAGCTTAGCCTCTAGCGGGGGCCCCCAAAACATTCAGTACTTC
>-|TRBV7-9|TRBJ1-1|-
CASTPREGMREAFF
TGTGCCAGCACCCCAAGGGAGGGGATGCGTGAAGCTTTCTTT
>-|TRBV4-1|TRBJ1-3|-
CASSQERQIPGNTIYF
TGCGCCAGCAGCCAAGAGCGACAGATCCCTGGAAACACCATATATTTT
>-|TRBV27|TRBJ2-5|-
CASSRDPKETQYF
TGTGCCAGCAGCCGGGACCCAAAAGAGACCCAGTACTTC
>TRBD1|TRBV28|TRBJ2-4|-
CASSSKRTGENNIQYF
TGTGCCAGCAGTTCTAAACGGACAGGTGAAAATAACATTCAGTACTTC
>TRBD1|TRBV27|TRBJ2-3|-
CASSLSWTGGTDTQYF
TGTGCCAGCAGTTTATCTTGGACAGGGGGCACAGATACGCAGTATTTT
>-|TRBV6-1|TRBJ2-7|-
CASSERHPSYEQYF
TGTGCCAGCAGTGAGAGACACCCTTCCTACGAGCAGTACTTC
>-|TRBV6-1|TRBJ1-6|-
CASSEPYNSPLHF
TGTGCCAGCAGTGAACCTTATAATTCACCCCTCCACTTT
>-|TRBV4-2|TRBJ1-2|-
CASSLYSGGYTF
TGTGCCAGCAGCTTATATAGCGGAGGCTACACCTTC
>TRBD1|TRBV11-2|TRBJ1-1|-
CASSALTGPGAFF
TGTGCCAGCAGCGCCTTGACAGGGCCTGGGGCTTTCTTT
>TRBD2|TRBV19|TRBJ2-2|few
CASSLLAGTPGELFF
TGTGCCAGTAGCTTGCTAGCGGGAACACCCGGGGAGCTGTTTTTT
>-|TRBV7-9|TRBJ2-4|-
CASSLVGDIQYF
TGTGCCAGCAGCTTAGTGGGGGACATTCAGTACTTC
>-|TRBV6-6|TRBJ2-3|-
CASIPGAGRTDTQYF
TGTGCCAGCATCCCGGGCGCGGGGCGCACAGATACGCAGTATTTT
>-|TRBV4-1|TRBJ1-5|-
CASSRGASYQPQHF
TGCGCCAGCAGCCGGGGAGCCAGCTACCAGCCCCAGCATTTT
>-|TRBV28|TRBJ2-2|-
CASSFMGPNTGELFF
TGTGCCAGCAGTTTCATGGGGCCTAACACCGGGGAGCTGTTTTTT
>-|TRBV29-1|TRBJ1-2|-
CSVDSRLTYGYTF
TGCAGCGTTGACAGTCGACTCACCTATGGCTACACCTTC
>-|TRBV14|TRBJ2-5|-
CASSQNRAQETQYF
TGTGCCAGCAGCCAGAACAGGGCCCAAGAGACCCAGTACTTC
>TRBD2|TRBV27|TRBJ2-5|-
CASGGRVQETQYF
TGTGCCAGCGGTGGGAGGGTACAAGAGACCCAGTACTTC
>TRBD1|TRBV5-1|TRBJ1-5|-
CASSLDRGDQPQHF
TGCGCCAGCAGCTTGGACAGGGGGGATCAGCCCCAGCATTTT
>-|TRBV18|TRBJ2-5|-
CASSFQETQYF
TGTGCCAGCTCATTCCAAGAGACCCAGTACTTC
>-|TRBV5-1|TRBJ1-1|-
CASSTGQNSWDTEAFF
TGCGCCAGCAGCACCGGACAGAACAGTTGGGACACTGAAGCTTTCTTT
>-|TRBV7-9|TRBJ2-7|-
CASSLGGDRRHF
TGTGCCAGCAGCCTAGGGGGGGACAGGCGGCACTTC
>TRBD2|TRBV5-4|TRBJ2-6|-
CASSAGTSAPSGANVLTF
TGTGCCAGCAGCGCCGGGACTAGCGCGCCCTCTGGGGCCAACGTCCTGACTTTC
>TRBD2|TRBV9|TRBJ2-7|-
CASSVGTGTSGASYEQYF
TGTGCCAGCAGCGTAGGGACAGGGACTAGCGGGGCCTCCTACGAGCAGTACTTC